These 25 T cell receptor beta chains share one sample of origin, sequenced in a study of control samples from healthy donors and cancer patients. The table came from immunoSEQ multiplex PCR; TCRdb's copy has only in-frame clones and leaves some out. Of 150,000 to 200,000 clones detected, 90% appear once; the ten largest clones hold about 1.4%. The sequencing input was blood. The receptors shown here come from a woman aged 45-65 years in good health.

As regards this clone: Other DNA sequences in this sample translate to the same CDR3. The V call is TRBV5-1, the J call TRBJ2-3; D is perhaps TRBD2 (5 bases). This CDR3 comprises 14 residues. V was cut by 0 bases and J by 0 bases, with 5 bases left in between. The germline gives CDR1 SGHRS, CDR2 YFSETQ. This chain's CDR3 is CASSLGTSTDTQYF. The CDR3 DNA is TGCGCCAGCAGCTTGGGGACTAGCACAGATACGCAGTATTTT. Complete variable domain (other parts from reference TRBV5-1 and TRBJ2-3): KAGVTQTPRYLIKTRGQQVTLSCSPISGHRSVSWYQQTPGQGLQFLFEYFSETQRNKGNFPGRFSGRQFSNSRSEMNVSTLELGDSALYLCASSLGTSTDTQYFGPGTRLTVL.

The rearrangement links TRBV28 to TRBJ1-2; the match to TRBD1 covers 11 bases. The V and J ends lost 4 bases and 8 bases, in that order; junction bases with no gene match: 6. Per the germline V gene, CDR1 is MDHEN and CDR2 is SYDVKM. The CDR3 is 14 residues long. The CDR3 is CASSSRGQGAGYTF. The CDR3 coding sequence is TGTGCCAGCAGTTCCCGAGGACAGGGGGCGGGCTACACCTTC.

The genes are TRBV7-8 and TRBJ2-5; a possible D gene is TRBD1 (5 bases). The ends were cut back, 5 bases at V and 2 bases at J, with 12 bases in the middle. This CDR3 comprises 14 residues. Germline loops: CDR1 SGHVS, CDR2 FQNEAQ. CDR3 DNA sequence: TGTGCCAGCAGCCGGAGACAGTTTCAAGAGACCCAGTACTTC. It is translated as CASSRRQFQETQYF.

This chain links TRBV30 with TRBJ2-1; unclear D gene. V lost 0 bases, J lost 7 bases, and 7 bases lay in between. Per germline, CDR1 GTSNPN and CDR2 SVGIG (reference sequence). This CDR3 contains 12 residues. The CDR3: CAWSVRANEQFF. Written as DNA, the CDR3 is TGTGCCTGGAGTGTACGGGCGAATGAGCAGTTCTTC.

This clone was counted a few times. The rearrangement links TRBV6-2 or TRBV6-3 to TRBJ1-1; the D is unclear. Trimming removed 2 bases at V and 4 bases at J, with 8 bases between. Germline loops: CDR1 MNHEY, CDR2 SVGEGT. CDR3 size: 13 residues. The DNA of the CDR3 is TGTGCCAGCAGTTACAGGGTTAGCACTGAAGCTTTCTTT. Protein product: CASSYRVSTEAFF.

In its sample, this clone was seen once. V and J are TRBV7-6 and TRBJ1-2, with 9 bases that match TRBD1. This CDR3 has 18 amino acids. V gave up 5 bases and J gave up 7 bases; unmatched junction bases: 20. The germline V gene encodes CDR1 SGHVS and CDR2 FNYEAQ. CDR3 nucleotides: TGTGCCAGCAGCCTAGGGGGGGGACAGGGACGAGAAAGTGGTGGCTACACCTTC. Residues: CASSLGGGQGRESGGYTF.

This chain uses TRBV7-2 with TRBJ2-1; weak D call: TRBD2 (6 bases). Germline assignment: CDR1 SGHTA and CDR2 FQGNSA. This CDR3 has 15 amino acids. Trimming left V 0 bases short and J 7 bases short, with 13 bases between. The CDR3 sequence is CASSLARERSNEQFF. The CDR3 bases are TGTGCCAGCAGCTTAGCGCGGGAACGCTCAAATGAGCAGTTCTTC.

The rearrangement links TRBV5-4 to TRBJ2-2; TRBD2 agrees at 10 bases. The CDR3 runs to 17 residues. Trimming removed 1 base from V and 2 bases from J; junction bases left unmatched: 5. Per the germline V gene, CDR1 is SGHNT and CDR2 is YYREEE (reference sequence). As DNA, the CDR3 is TGTGCCAGCAGCTTGTTTAGCGGGGGGTTCAACACCGGGGAGCTGTTTTTT. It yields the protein CASSLFSGGFNTGELFF.

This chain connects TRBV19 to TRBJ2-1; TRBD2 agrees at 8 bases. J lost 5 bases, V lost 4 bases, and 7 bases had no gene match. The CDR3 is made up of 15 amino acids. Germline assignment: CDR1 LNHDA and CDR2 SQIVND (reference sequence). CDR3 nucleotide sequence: TGTGCCAGTAGTACCCGGGGGGGCCCCAACAATGAGCAGTTCTTC. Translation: CASSTRGGPNNEQFF.

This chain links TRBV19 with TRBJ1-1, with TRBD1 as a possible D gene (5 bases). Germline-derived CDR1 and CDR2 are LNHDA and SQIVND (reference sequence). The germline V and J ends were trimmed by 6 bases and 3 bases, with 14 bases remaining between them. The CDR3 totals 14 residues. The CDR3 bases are TGTGCCAGTAGGGAGTTTGGGGACCACACTGAAGCTTTCTTT. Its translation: CASREFGDHTEAFF. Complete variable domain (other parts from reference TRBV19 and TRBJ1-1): DGGITQSPKYLFRKEGQNVTLSCEQNLNHDAMYWYRQDPGQGLRLIYYSQIVNDFQKGDIAEGYSVSREKKESFPLTVTSAQKNPTAFYLCASREFGDHTEAFFGQGTRLTVV.

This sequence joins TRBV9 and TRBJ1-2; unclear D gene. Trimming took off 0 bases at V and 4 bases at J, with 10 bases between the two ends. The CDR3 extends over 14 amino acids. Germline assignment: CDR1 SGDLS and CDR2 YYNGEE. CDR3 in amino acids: CASSVEASLYGYTF. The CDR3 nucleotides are TGTGCCAGCAGCGTAGAGGCAAGCCTCTATGGCTACACCTTC. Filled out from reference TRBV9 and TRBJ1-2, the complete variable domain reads DSGVTQTPKHLITATGQRVTLRCSPRSGDLSVYWYQQSLDQGLQFLIQYYNGEERAKGNILERFSAQQFPDLHSELNLSSLELGDSALYFCASSVEASLYGYTFGSGTRLTVV.

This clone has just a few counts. The CDR3 bases are TGTGCCAGCAGCTTGGGACAGGCCGGAACCTATGGCTACACCTTC. This sequence encodes CASSLGQAGTYGYTF. The chain couples TRBV5-8 to TRBJ1-2; a possible D gene is TRBD1 (6 bases). This CDR3 has 15 residues. With 0 bases removed from V and 4 bases from J, the gap between germline ends came to 13 bases. Per germline, CDR1 SGHTS and CDR2 YDEGEE.

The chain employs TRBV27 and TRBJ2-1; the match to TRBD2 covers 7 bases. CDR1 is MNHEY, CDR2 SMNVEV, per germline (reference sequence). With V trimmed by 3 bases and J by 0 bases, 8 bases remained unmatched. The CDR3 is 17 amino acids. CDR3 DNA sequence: TGTGCCAGCAGTTTGCCACGACTAGCCGACTCCTACAATGAGCAGTTCTTC. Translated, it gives CASSLPRLADSYNEQFF.

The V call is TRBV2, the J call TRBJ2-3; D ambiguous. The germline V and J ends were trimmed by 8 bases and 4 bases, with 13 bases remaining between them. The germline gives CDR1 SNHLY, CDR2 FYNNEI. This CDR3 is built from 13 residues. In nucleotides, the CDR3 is TGTGCCAGCTTGGTAGCCCCGTCAGATACGCAGTATTTT. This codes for CASLVAPSDTQYF.

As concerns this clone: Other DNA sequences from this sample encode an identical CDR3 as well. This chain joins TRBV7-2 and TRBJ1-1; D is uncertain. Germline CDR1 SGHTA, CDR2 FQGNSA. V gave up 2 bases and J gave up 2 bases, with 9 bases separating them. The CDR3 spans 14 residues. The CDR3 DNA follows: TGTGCCAGCAGCTTATTCGCGGGAAACACTGAAGCTTTCTTT. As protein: CASSLFAGNTEAFF.

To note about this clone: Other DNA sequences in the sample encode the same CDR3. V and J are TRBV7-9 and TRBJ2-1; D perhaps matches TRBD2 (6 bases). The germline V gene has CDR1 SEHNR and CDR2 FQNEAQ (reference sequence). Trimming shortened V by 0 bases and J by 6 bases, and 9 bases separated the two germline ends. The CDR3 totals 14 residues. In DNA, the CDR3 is TGTGCCAGCAGCTTAGCGGGGGGTCTCAATGAGCAGTTCTTC. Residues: CASSLAGGLNEQFF.

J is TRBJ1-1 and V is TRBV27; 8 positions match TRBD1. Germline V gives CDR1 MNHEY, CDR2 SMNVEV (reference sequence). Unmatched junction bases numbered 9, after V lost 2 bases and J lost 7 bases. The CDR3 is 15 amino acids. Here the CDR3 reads CASSLELRGLNEAFF. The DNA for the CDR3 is TGTGCCAGCAGTTTAGAACTCAGGGGGCTGAATGAAGCTTTCTTT.

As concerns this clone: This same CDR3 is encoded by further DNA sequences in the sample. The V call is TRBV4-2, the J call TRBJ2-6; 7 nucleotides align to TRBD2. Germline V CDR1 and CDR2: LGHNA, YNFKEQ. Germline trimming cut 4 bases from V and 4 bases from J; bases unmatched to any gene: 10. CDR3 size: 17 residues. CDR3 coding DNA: TGTGCCAGCAGCCCCTCGACTAGCTTAACCGGGGCCAACGTCCTGACTTTC. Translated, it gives CASSPSTSLTGANVLTF.

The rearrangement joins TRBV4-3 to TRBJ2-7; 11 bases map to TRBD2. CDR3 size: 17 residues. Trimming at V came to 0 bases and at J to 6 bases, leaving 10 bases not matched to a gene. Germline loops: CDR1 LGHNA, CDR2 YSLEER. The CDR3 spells CASSQDRMGLAGGEQYF. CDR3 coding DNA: TGCGCCAGCAGCCAAGATCGGATGGGCCTAGCGGGAGGCGAGCAGTACTTC.

The CDR3 nucleotides read TGTGCCAGCAGTGGGGACAGGGGTAACTATGGCTACACCTTC. Protein sequence: CASSGDRGNYGYTF. The J gene is TRBJ1-2, the V gene TRBV28, with 10 bases identical to TRBD1. The CDR3 is 14 residues long. Germline assignment: CDR1 MDHEN and CDR2 SYDVKM. J gave up 1 base and V 5 bases, and 1 base lay outside the gene matches.

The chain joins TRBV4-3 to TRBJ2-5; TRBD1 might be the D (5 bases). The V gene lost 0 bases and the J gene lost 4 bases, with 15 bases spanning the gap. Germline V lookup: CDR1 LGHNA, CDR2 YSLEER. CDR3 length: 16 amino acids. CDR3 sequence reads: CASSQDFQGIRETQYF. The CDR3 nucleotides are TGCGCCAGCAGCCAAGATTTTCAGGGTATACGAGAGACCCAGTACTTC.

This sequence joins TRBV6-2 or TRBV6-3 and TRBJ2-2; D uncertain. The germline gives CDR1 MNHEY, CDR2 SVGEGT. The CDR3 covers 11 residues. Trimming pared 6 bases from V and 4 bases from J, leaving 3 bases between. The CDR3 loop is CASSRTGELFF. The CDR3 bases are TGTGCCAGCAGCCGCACCGGGGAGCTGTTTTTT.

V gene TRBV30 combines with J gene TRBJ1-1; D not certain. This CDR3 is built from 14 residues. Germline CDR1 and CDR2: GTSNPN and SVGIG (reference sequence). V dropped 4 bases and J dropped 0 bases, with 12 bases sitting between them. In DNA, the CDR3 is TGTGCCTGGATCGAGCTACGGCTGAACACTGAAGCTTTCTTT. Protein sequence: CAWIELRLNTEAFF. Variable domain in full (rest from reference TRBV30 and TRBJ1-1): SQTIHQWPATLVQPVGSPLSLECTVEGTSNPNLYWYRQAAGRGLQLLFYSVGIGQISSEVPQNLSASRPQDRQFILSSKKLLLSDSGFYLCAWIELRLNTEAFFGQGTRLTVV.

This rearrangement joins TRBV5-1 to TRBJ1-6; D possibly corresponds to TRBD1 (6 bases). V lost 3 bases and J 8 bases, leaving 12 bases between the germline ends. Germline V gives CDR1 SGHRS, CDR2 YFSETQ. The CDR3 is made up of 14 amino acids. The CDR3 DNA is TGCGCCAGCAGCTCCGGGGACACTTATTCACCCCTCCACTTT. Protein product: CASSSGDTYSPLHF.

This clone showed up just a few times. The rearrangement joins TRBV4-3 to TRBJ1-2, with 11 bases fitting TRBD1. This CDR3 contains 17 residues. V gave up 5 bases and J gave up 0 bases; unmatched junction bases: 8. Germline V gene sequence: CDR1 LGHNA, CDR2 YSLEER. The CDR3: CASSFRTGGQTNYGYTF. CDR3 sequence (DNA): TGCGCCAGCAGCTTTCGGACAGGGGGCCAAACTAACTATGGCTACACCTTC.